This is a list of T cell receptor beta chains from one sample in a study of cytomegalovirus exposure and HLA in healthy donors. Sequencing was performed with immunoSEQ multiplex PCR; in TCRdb, only in-frame clones are kept and a portion is missing. The sample has fewer than 250,000 clones, around nine tenths seen once; the top ten hold less than 3%. Input material: PBMCs. The receptor set was obtained from a young man in good health and CMV-seronegative. The CDR3 runs from the conserved cysteine through the conserved F or W. Some rows mark clone size as missing; the rest say once, few, many or name a class of expanded clone.

J gene: TRBJ2-3; clone size: once; V gene: TRBV5-4; CDR3 protein: CASSLGASGGYTDTQYF
J gene: TRBJ2-2; clone size: -; V gene: TRBV5-1; CDR3 protein: CASSLDSPGELFF
J gene: TRBJ1-2; clone size: -; V gene: TRBV30; CDR3 protein: CAWSVTGYYGYTF
J gene: TRBJ1-4; clone size: -; V gene: TRBV6-1; CDR3 protein: CASDLRGGANEKLFF
J gene: TRBJ1-1; clone size: -; V gene: TRBV19; CDR3 protein: CASTYREGDTEAFF
J gene: TRBJ1-1; clone size: -; V gene: TRBV28; CDR3 protein: CASSQGGTKTEAFF
J gene: TRBJ1-1; clone size: -; V gene: TRBV6-5; CDR3 protein: CASSSTANTEAFF
J gene: TRBJ2-2; clone size: few; V gene: TRBV7-7; CDR3 protein: CASSLEGANGGELFF
J gene: TRBJ2-3; clone size: -; V gene: TRBV5-1; CDR3 protein: CASSFDYTSTDTQYF
J gene: TRBJ1-5; clone size: -; V gene: TRBV19; CDR3 protein: CASSMSSYSNQPQHF
J gene: TRBJ2-7; clone size: -; V gene: TRBV30; CDR3 protein: CAWSPGRGASYEQYF
J gene: TRBJ2-5; clone size: -; V gene: TRBV28; CDR3 protein: CASRLTSVRSETQYF
J gene: TRBJ2-1; clone size: once; V gene: TRBV27; CDR3 protein: CASERGKEWGREQFF
J gene: TRBJ1-4; clone size: -; V gene: TRBV4-3; CDR3 protein: CASSQDRVSEKLFF